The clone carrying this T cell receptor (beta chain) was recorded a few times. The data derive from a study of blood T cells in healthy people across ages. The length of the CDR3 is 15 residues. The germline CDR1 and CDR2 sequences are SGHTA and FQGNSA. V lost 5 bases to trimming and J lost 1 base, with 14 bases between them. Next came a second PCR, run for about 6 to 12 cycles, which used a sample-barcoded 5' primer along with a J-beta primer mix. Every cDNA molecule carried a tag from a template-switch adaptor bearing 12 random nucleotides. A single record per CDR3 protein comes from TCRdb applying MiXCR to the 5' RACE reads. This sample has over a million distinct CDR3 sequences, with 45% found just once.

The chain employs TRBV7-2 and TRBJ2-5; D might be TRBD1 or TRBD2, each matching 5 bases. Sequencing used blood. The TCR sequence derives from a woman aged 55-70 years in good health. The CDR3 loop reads CASSPEGDGQETQYF. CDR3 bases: TGTGCCAGCAGCCCCGAAGGGGACGGCCAAGAGACCCAGTACTTC.